This T cell receptor (beta chain) stems from a study of T cells after yellow fever vaccination (dated by TCRdb to about 2019). Study-level background: The SMART-Seq v4 Ultra Low Input RNA kit was used to prepare libraries from fractions with low cell numbers. To follow T-cell clones before and after primary and booster YFV17D yellow fever vaccination, bulk TCR alpha and beta repertoires were sequenced over time. Two healthy male donors, one aged 18 to 30 and one aged 30 to 39 years, were included in the cohort. Blood samples were taken at several timepoints before and after primary and secondary immunization, and bulk PBMC replicates and cell subsets were isolated.

Interpreted using the paper, the treatment or condition label stands for: live attenuated yellow fever vaccine strain. A standard Ficoll-Paque protocol was used to isolate PBMCs from peripheral blood. CD4 and CD8 T-cell fractions were isolated with Dynabeads CD4 and CD8 positive selection kits. TriZol was used to extract RNA from bulk PBMCs, CD4 and CD8 fractions, and dextramer-positive and dextramer-negative fractions. Trimming removed 3 bases from V and 2 bases from J, leaving 14 bases between the germline ends. CDR1 and CDR2 are read off the germline V gene as LGHNA and YNFKEQ. The CDR3, from cysteine to phenylalanine, totals 16 residues. Only the CDR3 DNA is retained, 48 bases long and in frame from the first base. Worth noting for this clonotype: The antigen this receptor binds is unknown. It has no much larger one-base neighbor in the sample; base qualities were not kept.

The study at large found these results: Computational filtering was required because FACS-sorted repertoires could contain abundant contaminating clonotypes from the bulk population. After the booster, most clones that had expanded after primary vaccination were detected again (approximately 95% of CD4 and more than 80% of CD8), suggesting broad maintenance of memory. The study included only a couple of donors, which limits how far the findings can be generalized. A small share of clonotypes occurred in both CD4 and CD8 compartments, likely arising from convergent recombination. Compared with the primary T-cell response, the secondary T-cell response was weaker but faster, peaking on day 5 rather than day 15.

For sequencing, an Illumina NovaSeq 6000 was employed. TCR cDNA was made using 5'RACE template switching, a step that added a universal primer site and unique molecular identifiers. Priming for cDNA synthesis came from both the TCR alpha and TCR beta constant segments. Libraries were amplified in two PCR steps, with sample barcodes and sequencing adapters added in the second step. Sequencing of libraries was done on Illumina HiSeq 2500 (2x100 bp) or NovaSeq (2x150 bp). Concerning the study's data processing: Reads were demultiplexed and collapsed into UMI consensus sequences with MIGEC, and V(D)J alignment was performed with MiXCR. Vaccine-responding clonotypes were identified with edgeR using replicate PBMC samples, with FDR below 0.01 and a log2 fold change above 5 up to day 15 being required. Each bulk clonotype received a CD4 or CD8 identity based on whether the sequenced CD4 or CD8 repertoire contained that clonotype at higher abundance. TCRdb redid the processing of the public reads, applying fastp at Q25 and MiXCR, and retained in-frame beta chains. CDR3 protein duplicates are merged, each entry listing the most common genes and DNA. Clone size and V and J calls follow TCRdb, not the original study. In this sample the table shows about 300,000 distinct CDR3 sequences, 8.5% to 10% of which occur a single time. The ten largest clonotypes hold about 3% of the sample.

This TCR was recovered from a man aged 18 to 30 who received the YFV17D yellow fever vaccine. The rearrangement combines TRBV4-2 with TRBJ2-1; the D gene is perhaps TRBD1, from 6 matching bases. The specimen comprised CD4+ T cells sorted from PBMCs, sampled 5 days after the yellow fever booster vaccination. The sequence in DNA is TGTGCCAGCAGCCATTTTCAGGGGTCGGCCTACAATGAGCAGTTCTTC. It specifies CASSHFQGSAYNEQFF.